This T cell receptor (beta chain) derives from a study of blood T cell repertoires in COVID-19. Sequencing was performed with immunoSEQ multiplex PCR; in TCRdb, only in-frame clones are kept and a portion is missing. Of about 31,000 clones listed, 89% were seen once; the top ten hold around 0.53%. The origin of this receptor is a woman between 35 and 50 years old with active or convalescent COVID-19. Sequencing used peripheral blood.

The CDR3 protein is CASRPTGGPNYGYTF. CDR3 bases: TGTGCCAGCAGACCTACAGGGGGCCCTAACTATGGCTACACCTTC. The rearrangement uses TRBV6-5 and TRBJ1-2; 9 bases map to TRBD1. CDR3 length equals 15 residues. The V gene's germline CDR1 is MNHEY and CDR2 SVGAGI. Trimming took 6 bases from V and 0 from J; bases not matched to a gene: 5.